A selection of T cell receptor beta chains follows, all from one sample in a study of long-term antiretroviral therapy in people with HIV. TCRdb's table, derived via immunoSEQ multiplex PCR, lists solely in-frame clones and lacks some. The repertoire holds roughly 40,000 clones, with about 86% as singletons. The sample in question was unsorted PBMCs, obtained 1.2 years after starting antiretroviral therapy. The receptors here all came from a woman aged 45-59 years with HIV. Each CDR3 is given with its conserved first and last residue. A D gene is named only where the DNA matches it firmly. Clone size is stated in some rows and not others, as once, few, many or a class when expanded.

d_call: TRBD1
clone_size: NA
v_call: TRBV6-6
j_call: TRBJ1-2
cdr3_aa: CASTWDRVGGYTF
cdr3_nt: TGTGCCAGCACTTGGGACAGGGTCGGTGGCTACACCTTC

d_call: TRBD1
clone_size: NA
v_call: TRBV10-3
j_call: TRBJ2-1
cdr3_aa: CATRSGGPSYNEQFF
cdr3_nt: TGTGCCACACGCTCAGGGGGACCCTCCTACAATGAGCAGTTCTTC

d_call: NA
clone_size: NA
v_call: TRBV7-9
j_call: TRBJ1-6
cdr3_aa: CASSYRTGHNSPLHF
cdr3_nt: TGTGCCAGCAGTTATAGGACGGGCCATAATTCACCCCTCCACTTT

d_call: TRBD1
clone_size: few
v_call: TRBV6-1
j_call: TRBJ1-4
cdr3_aa: CASEADRGDEKLFF
cdr3_nt: TGTGCCTCCGAAGCGGACAGGGGCGATGAAAAACTGTTTTTT

d_call: TRBD1
clone_size: once
v_call: TRBV19
j_call: TRBJ1-1
cdr3_aa: CASSIEGRGRTEAFF
cdr3_nt: TGTGCCAGTAGTATAGAGGGCAGGGGGCGAACTGAAGCTTTCTTT

d_call: NA
clone_size: NA
v_call: TRBV7-9
j_call: TRBJ2-2
cdr3_aa: CASSLPGLGLNTGELFF
cdr3_nt: TGTGCCAGCAGCTTACCAGGGTTGGGCTTGAACACCGGGGAGCTGTTTTTT

d_call: TRBD1
clone_size: few
v_call: TRBV27
j_call: TRBJ2-7
cdr3_aa: CASSPTFLSGGYALRGAREQYF
cdr3_nt: TGTGCCAGCAGTCCTACATTCCTTTCAGGGGGCTATGCCCTACGAGGCGCCCGCGAGCAGTACTTC

d_call: NA
clone_size: few
v_call: TRBV18
j_call: TRBJ1-2
cdr3_aa: CASSPVSGYAYGYTF
cdr3_nt: TGTGCCAGCTCACCCGTTAGTGGGTATGCCTATGGCTACACCTTC

d_call: TRBD1
clone_size: once
v_call: TRBV10-3
j_call: TRBJ2-7
cdr3_aa: CAISLRQGVYEQYF
cdr3_nt: TGTGCCATCAGCCTGAGGCAGGGGGTATACGAGCAGTACTTC

d_call: TRBD2
clone_size: NA
v_call: TRBV7-3
j_call: TRBJ2-3
cdr3_aa: CASSTLPRVLAGGPDTQYF
cdr3_nt: TGTGCCAGCAGCACTCTGCCAAGGGTGCTAGCGGGGGGGCCCGATACGCAGTATTTT

d_call: NA
clone_size: NA
v_call: TRBV7-2
j_call: TRBJ2-1
cdr3_aa: CASSSTGTAGEQFF
cdr3_nt: TGTGCCAGCAGTTCAACCGGGACGGCGGGTGAGCAGTTCTTC

d_call: NA
clone_size: NA
v_call: TRBV2
j_call: TRBJ2-3
cdr3_aa: CASSERLATSTDTQYF
cdr3_nt: TGTGCCAGCAGTGAACGCCTAGCGACTAGCACAGATACGCAGTATTTT

d_call: NA
clone_size: NA
v_call: TRBV29-1
j_call: TRBJ2-7
cdr3_aa: CSVAPGGEQYF
cdr3_nt: TGCAGCGTTGCCCCCGGTGGGGAGCAGTACTTC

d_call: TRBD1
clone_size: NA
v_call: TRBV7-8
j_call: TRBJ1-2
cdr3_aa: CASSLTRQGHYGYTF
cdr3_nt: TGTGCCAGCAGCTTAACTAGACAGGGGCACTATGGCTACACCTTC

d_call: NA
clone_size: NA
v_call: TRBV7-3
j_call: TRBJ1-2
cdr3_aa: CASSLDGGGYTF
cdr3_nt: TGTGCCAGCAGCTTGGACGGTGGCGGCTACACCTTC

d_call: NA
clone_size: NA
v_call: TRBV5-4
j_call: TRBJ2-5
cdr3_aa: CASGLQGILGETQYF
cdr3_nt: TGTGCCAGCGGGTTACAGGGAATTCTCGGGGAGACCCAGTACTTC

d_call: TRBD1
clone_size: NA
v_call: TRBV2
j_call: TRBJ1-2
cdr3_aa: CASRYRDRSSGYTF
cdr3_nt: TGTGCCAGCAGGTACCGGGACAGGTCTTCGGGCTACACCTTC

d_call: TRBD1
clone_size: once
v_call: TRBV18
j_call: TRBJ1-5
cdr3_aa: CASSPDRGGNQPQHF
cdr3_nt: TGTGCCAGCTCACCTGACAGGGGGGGGAATCAGCCCCAGCATTTT

d_call: NA
clone_size: NA
v_call: TRBV23-1
j_call: TRBJ2-3
cdr3_aa: CASSQSAPGVTDTQYF
cdr3_nt: TGCGCCAGCAGTCAATCAGCCCCAGGGGTCACAGATACGCAGTATTTT

d_call: NA
clone_size: NA
v_call: TRBV18
j_call: TRBJ1-2
cdr3_aa: CASSPKENYGYTF
cdr3_nt: TGTGCCAGCTCACCGAAGGAAAACTATGGCTACACCTTC

d_call: TRBD1
clone_size: NA
v_call: TRBV5-4
j_call: TRBJ1-5
cdr3_aa: CASSRDRGNQPQHF
cdr3_nt: TGTGCCAGCAGCCGGGACAGGGGCAATCAGCCCCAGCATTTT

d_call: TRBD1
clone_size: once
v_call: TRBV30
j_call: TRBJ1-6
cdr3_aa: CAWTIPGQGYSPLHF
cdr3_nt: TGTGCCTGGACCATCCCGGGACAGGGCTATTCACCCCTCCACTTT

d_call: TRBD1
clone_size: once
v_call: TRBV6-6
j_call: TRBJ1-4
cdr3_aa: CASSGTGSNEKLFF
cdr3_nt: TGTGCCAGCAGTGGGACAGGGAGTAATGAAAAACTGTTTTTT

d_call: NA
clone_size: NA
v_call: TRBV27
j_call: TRBJ1-2
cdr3_aa: CASSVSGVYGYTF
cdr3_nt: TGTGCCAGCAGTGTATCCGGAGTCTATGGCTACACCTTC

d_call: NA
clone_size: NA
v_call: TRBV6-5
j_call: TRBJ2-7
cdr3_aa: CASTSAGTGSYEQYF
cdr3_nt: TGTGCCAGCACCTCAGCCGGGACGGGATCCTACGAGCAGTACTTC

d_call: NA
clone_size: NA
v_call: TRBV18
j_call: TRBJ1-2
cdr3_aa: CASSPTGGDGYTF
cdr3_nt: TGTGCCAGCTCACCAACCGGGGGAGATGGCTACACCTTC

d_call: NA
clone_size: NA
v_call: TRBV27
j_call: TRBJ2-5
cdr3_aa: CASSSGKDPAGETQYF
cdr3_nt: TGTGCCAGCAGTTCCGGGAAGGATCCGGCGGGGGAGACCCAGTACTTC

d_call: TRBD1
clone_size: NA
v_call: TRBV11-2
j_call: TRBJ1-1
cdr3_aa: CASSLPQGANTEAFF
cdr3_nt: TGTGCCAGCAGCTTACCTCAGGGGGCGAACACTGAAGCTTTCTTT

d_call: TRBD1
clone_size: NA
v_call: TRBV15
j_call: TRBJ2-7
cdr3_aa: CATSRVEGAFAEQYF
cdr3_nt: TGTGCCACCAGCAGAGTTGAGGGGGCGTTTGCCGAGCAGTACTTC

d_call: NA
clone_size: few
v_call: TRBV2
j_call: TRBJ1-2
cdr3_aa: CASGYVDYGYTF
cdr3_nt: TGTGCCAGCGGATACGTCGACTATGGCTACACCTTC

d_call: NA
clone_size: NA
v_call: TRBV2
j_call: TRBJ1-2
cdr3_aa: CASSDGGYTF
cdr3_nt: TGTGCCAGCAGTGATGGTGGCTACACCTTC

d_call: TRBD1
clone_size: NA
v_call: TRBV4-1
j_call: TRBJ2-7
cdr3_aa: CASSQAADRVSYEQYF
cdr3_nt: TGCGCCAGCAGCCAAGCAGCCGACAGGGTATCCTACGAGCAGTACTTC

d_call: NA
clone_size: NA
v_call: TRBV11-2
j_call: TRBJ2-5
cdr3_aa: CASSPVGGQETQYF
cdr3_nt: TGTGCCAGCAGCCCTGTAGGGGGCCAAGAGACCCAGTACTTC

d_call: TRBD1
clone_size: NA
v_call: TRBV4-2
j_call: TRBJ1-1
cdr3_aa: CASSPKGPDRGNTEAFF
cdr3_nt: TGTGCCAGCAGCCCCAAAGGGCCCGACAGGGGAAACACTGAAGCTTTCTTT

d_call: NA
clone_size: NA
v_call: TRBV10-3
j_call: TRBJ2-3
cdr3_aa: CAISEQGSPDTQYF
cdr3_nt: TGTGCCATCAGTGAACAGGGAAGTCCAGATACGCAGTATTTT

d_call: NA
clone_size: NA
v_call: TRBV6-5
j_call: TRBJ2-1
cdr3_aa: CASKQKGVGNEQFF
cdr3_nt: TGTGCCAGCAAACAAAAGGGGGTCGGTAATGAGCAGTTCTTC

d_call: NA
clone_size: NA
v_call: TRBV5-4
j_call: TRBJ1-2
cdr3_aa: CASSVQGYDYGYTF
cdr3_nt: TGTGCCAGCAGCGTTCAGGGTTACGACTATGGCTACACCTTC

d_call: NA
clone_size: NA
v_call: TRBV4-1
j_call: TRBJ1-5
cdr3_aa: CASSQNQGLNQPQHF
cdr3_nt: TGCGCCAGCAGCCAAAATCAGGGGCTCAATCAGCCCCAGCATTTT

d_call: NA
clone_size: NA
v_call: TRBV7-8
j_call: TRBJ2-3
cdr3_aa: CASSLLSGTDTQYF
cdr3_nt: TGTGCCAGCAGCTTGTTGTCCGGCACAGATACGCAGTATTTT

d_call: NA
clone_size: NA
v_call: TRBV5-7
j_call: TRBJ1-2
cdr3_aa: CASSSLTGDGYTF
cdr3_nt: TGTGCCAGCAGCTCCTTGACAGGTGATGGCTACACCTTC

d_call: NA
clone_size: NA
v_call: TRBV7-6
j_call: TRBJ2-5
cdr3_aa: CASSLVLLKQETQYF
cdr3_nt: TGTGCCAGCAGCTTAGTCTTGTTAAAACAAGAGACCCAGTACTTC